The source of this T cell receptor (beta chain) is a study of shared clonotypes between healthy human individuals. With 5 bases removed from V and 0 bases from J, the gap between germline ends came to 6 bases. The CDR3 loop spans 13 amino acids. Germline CDR1 reads SGDLS; CDR2 reads YYNGEE. This clone was picked up a small number of times. TCRdb's copy holds only in-frame clones and misses some; the assay was immunoSEQ multiplex PCR. The sample consists of some 510,000 clones, 79% of them appearing once. Donors were healthy HIV-negative adults without recent acute infections or vaccinations. Each sample came from a Caucasian adult donor living in Nashville, Tennessee. The study used 100 million or so PBMCs per unsorted sample for genomic DNA.

The receptor was isolated from a woman in her forties in good health. Some clones in this sample may be carry-over from other donors' samples. Sequencing was performed on PBMCs. The V and J genes are TRBV9 and TRBJ1-3; no clear D. The CDR3 DNA sequence: TGTGCCAGCAGTAAGGACTCTGGAAACACCATATATTTT. Translating gives CASSKDSGNTIYF.